These 32 T cell receptor beta chains were all obtained from the same sample, sequenced in a study of blood T cell repertoires in COVID-19. Generated by immunoSEQ multiplex PCR, the TCRdb table keeps only in-frame clones and is missing some. The data contain hundreds of thousands of clones, approximately 90% of them singletons. The sample was peripheral blood. The receptors derive from a woman aged 18-35 years with acute or convalescent COVID-19.

The V call is TRBV9, the J call TRBJ2-2, with D maybe TRBD2 (5 bases). The germline gives CDR1 SGDLS, CDR2 YYNGEE. Trimming pared 0 bases from V and 13 bases from J, leaving 16 bases between. The CDR3 is made up of 14 amino acids. CDR3 loop: CASSVDSLMGRLFF. CDR3 nucleotide sequence: TGTGCCAGCAGCGTAGATAGTTTGATGGGGAGGCTGTTTTTT.

The chain uses TRBV10-3 and TRBJ1-2; 8 bases fit TRBD1. V gave up 2 bases and J gave up 5 bases; unmatched junction bases: 19. The CDR3 spans 19 residues. Germline assignment: CDR1 ENHRY and CDR2 SYGVKD. CDR3 region: CAISETGGERPWGPYGYTF. The CDR3 nucleotides are TGTGCCATCAGTGAGACAGGGGGTGAACGTCCATGGGGTCCGTATGGCTACACCTTC.

This clone appeared a single time. V is TRBV12-5 and J is TRBJ1-1, with 7 bases that match TRBD1. Trimming cost V 5 bases and J 10 bases; bases outside gene matches: 7. The CDR3 loop spans 12 amino acids. Per the germline V gene, CDR1 is LGHNT and CDR2 is FRNRAP. The CDR3 loop reads CASGNTGEGAFF. The CDR3 coding sequence is TGTGCTAGTGGTAACACAGGGGAAGGAGCTTTCTTT.

This clone was recorded once. The chain uses TRBV14 and TRBJ1-2, with 10 nucleotides matching TRBD1. Trimming took 3 bases from V and 6 from J; bases not matched to a gene: 1. This CDR3 has 13 amino acids. Germline V gene sequence: CDR1 SGHDN, CDR2 FVKESK. CDR3 residues: CASSQGTGDGYTF. The CDR3 DNA is TGTGCCAGCAGCCAGGGGACAGGGGATGGCTACACCTTC.

The V call is TRBV5-1, the J call TRBJ1-2; possibly TRBD1 for D (5 bases). Germline CDR1 reads SGHRS; CDR2 reads YFSETQ. Trimming left V 3 bases short and J 5 bases short, with 14 bases between. This CDR3 is built from 14 residues. The CDR3 reads CASSSGDGGYGYTF. The CDR3, as DNA: TGCGCCAGCAGCTCGGGGGACGGGGGTTATGGCTACACCTTC.

This chain links TRBV10-3 with TRBJ1-2; D is possibly TRBD1 (6 bases). V was pared by 7 bases and J by 4 bases, with 16 bases between. The CDR3 has 14 amino acids. In germline, CDR1 is ENHRY, CDR2 SYGVKD. In nucleotides, the CDR3 is TGTGCCATCACGAGGCGGGGGGCGAGCTATGGCTACACCTTC. Its protein is CAITRRGASYGYTF.

In its sample, this clone was seen a few times. The chain joins TRBV5-5 to TRBJ1-3, with D perhaps TRBD1 (6 bases). The CDR3 loop spans 16 amino acids. Germline V CDR1 and CDR2: SGHKS, YYEKEE (reference sequence). The V and J ends lost 5 bases and 3 bases respectively, with 18 bases between them. The CDR3 spells CASRKQTGTVGNTIYF. CDR3 nucleotide sequence: TGTGCCAGCAGGAAGCAAACAGGGACGGTTGGAAACACCATATATTTT. The whole variable domain, filled in from reference TRBV5-5 and TRBJ1-3, reads DAGVTQSPTHLIKTRGQQVTLRCSPISGHKSVSWYQQVLGQGPQFIFQYYEKEERGRGNFPDRFSARQFPNYSSELNVNALLLGDSALYLCASRKQTGTVGNTIYFGEGSWLTVV.

This sequence joins TRBV20-1 and TRBJ2-7; TRBD1 is a possible D gene (5 bases). V was pared by 4 bases and J by 4 bases, with 8 bases between. The CDR3 covers 11 residues. CDR1 is DFQATT and CDR2 is SNEGSKA in the germline V gene (reference sequence). CDR3 residues: CSATGRYEQYF. The CDR3 DNA sequence: TGCAGTGCTACAGGGCGGTACGAGCAGTACTTC.

This chain connects TRBV12-3 or TRBV12-4 to TRBJ1-6; 10 nucleotides align to TRBD1. The CDR3 loop spans 13 amino acids. After removal of 8 bases from V and 9 bases from J, the junction contained 4 bases not matched to a gene. CDR3 region: CASWGQGSSPLHF. CDR3 nucleotide sequence: TGTGCCAGCTGGGGACAGGGGAGTTCACCCCTCCACTTT.

V is TRBV5-1 and J is TRBJ2-3, with 7 bases that match TRBD1. The trim removed 4 bases at V and 0 bases at J, leaving 8 bases unmatched. The CDR3 is 16 residues long. Germline assignment: CDR1 SGHRS and CDR2 YFSETQ. The DNA for the CDR3 is TGCGCCAGCAGCAAACGAGCGACAGGGAGCACAGATACGCAGTATTTT. Translation gives CASSKRATGSTDTQYF.

The chain has TRBV30 and TRBJ1-3; TRBD1 is a possible D gene (5 bases). The CDR3 extends over 15 amino acids. Germline loops: CDR1 GTSNPN, CDR2 SVGIG (reference sequence). Between the trimmed V and J ends, which lost 2 bases and 0 bases, there was a span of 11 bases. CDR3 coding DNA: TGTGCCTGGAGTACCCCCAGGGTCTCTGGAAACACCATATATTTT. Its protein product is CAWSTPRVSGNTIYF.

V is TRBV7-3 and J is TRBJ1-1; no reliable D call. CDR3 length: 15 amino acids. Trimming took off 0 bases at V and 1 base at J, with 9 bases between the two ends. Germline loops: CDR1 SGHTA, CDR2 FQGTGA. This chain's CDR3 is CASSLTNGGNTEAFF. CDR3 coding DNA: TGTGCCAGCAGCTTAACGAACGGAGGGAACACTGAAGCTTTCTTT.

This chain uses TRBV6-1 with TRBJ2-3, with D possibly matching TRBD1 (6 bases). The CDR3 runs 13 residues. V gave up 3 bases and J gave up 13 bases, with 17 bases separating them. Germline CDR1 is MNHNS and CDR2 is SASEGT. The CDR3: CASSDEPGQGKYF. CDR3 nucleotides: TGTGCCAGCAGTGACGAACCGGGACAAGGGAAGTATTTT.

Concerning this clone: The sample has other DNA sequences that encode this CDR3 too. This chain links TRBV9 with TRBJ2-5; tentative D call: TRBD1 (6 bases). The CDR3 runs to 13 residues. V lost 2 bases, J lost 5 bases, and 10 bases lay in between. From germline, CDR1 is SGDLS and CDR2 YYNGEE. The CDR3 nucleotides are TGTGCCAGCAGCGTTGGACAGCAGGAGACCCAGTACTTC. Protein product: CASSVGQQETQYF.

The rearrangement links TRBV4-1 to TRBJ1-2, with 7 bases matching TRBD1. Germline loops: CDR1 MGHRA, CDR2 YSYEKL. The CDR3 runs 19 residues. V gave up 1 base and J gave up 0 bases; unmatched junction bases: 14. This CDR3 is CASSQGWDSSPPSNYGYTF. CDR3 nucleotide sequence: TGCGCCAGCAGCCAAGGTTGGGACAGCTCGCCCCCCTCTAACTATGGCTACACCTTC.

CDR3 coding DNA: TGCGCCAGCAGCTTGGAACAGGGGGCCAAAAACATTCAGTACTTC. Its translation: CASSLEQGAKNIQYF. The V and J genes are TRBV5-1 and TRBJ2-4; 7 bases line up with TRBD1. CDR1 SGHRS and CDR2 YFSETQ come from the germline V gene. Germline trimming cut 0 bases from V and 1 base from J; bases unmatched to any gene: 1. The CDR3 has 15 amino acids.

The gene calls are TRBV4-1 and TRBJ2-2, with D unclear. CDR1 is MGHRA, CDR2 YSYEKL, per germline. Trimming pared 1 base from V and 1 base from J, leaving 13 bases between. There are 17 residues in the CDR3. CDR3 loop: CASSQGLVQLNTGELFF. CDR3 coding DNA: TGCGCCAGCAGCCAAGGGTTGGTACAGCTGAACACCGGGGAGCTGTTTTTT.

The genes are TRBV5-1 and TRBJ1-1; 8 positions match TRBD1. This CDR3 spans 14 amino acids. Looked up from germline, CDR1 is SGHRS and CDR2 is YFSETQ. Trimming at V came to 9 bases and at J to 1 base, leaving 8 bases not matched to a gene. This CDR3 is CATSQGQANTEAFF. In DNA, the CDR3 is TGCGCCACTTCCCAGGGACAGGCGAACACTGAAGCTTTCTTT.

The genes are TRBV6-5 and TRBJ2-7, with TRBD1 as a possible D gene (5 bases). The CDR3 extends over 15 amino acids. Germline lookup yields CDR1 MNHEY and CDR2 SVGAGI. The V end was cut by 0 bases, the J end by 6 bases, with 15 bases between. CDR3 residues: CASSYSTDPGSEQYF. The CDR3 DNA follows: TGTGCCAGCAGTTACTCGACAGATCCTGGGTCCGAGCAGTACTTC.

V usage is TRBV15 and J usage is TRBJ2-7, with TRBD2 as a possible D gene (6 bases). Trimming took 1 base from V and 4 from J, leaving 14 bases between them. Germline V gives CDR1 LNHNV, CDR2 YYDKDF (reference sequence). The CDR3 length is 15 residues. The CDR3 DNA reads as TGTGCCACCAGCAGAGTTGGGGGGACCTTTTACGAGCAGTACTTC. This encodes CATSRVGGTFYEQYF.

This clone was found once. The chain uses TRBV19 and TRBJ2-5; D gene unclear. The CDR3 has 15 residues. CDR1 and CDR2 (germline): LNHDA, SQIVND (reference sequence). Trimming left V 4 bases short and J 1 base short, with 13 bases between. CDR3 bases: TGTGCCAGTAGTACCACCTACCTAAGCCAAGAGACCCAGTACTTC. This sequence encodes CASSTTYLSQETQYF.

CDR3 protein: CASSMDRPPSPLNTGELFF. CDR3 nucleotide sequence: TGTGCCAGTAGTATGGACAGACCTCCCTCGCCATTGAACACCGGGGAGCTGTTTTTT. V is TRBV19 and J is TRBJ2-2, with a weak D call TRBD1 (6 bases). V gave up 3 bases and J gave up 1 base, with 21 bases separating them. Looked up from germline, CDR1 is LNHDA and CDR2 is SQIVND (reference sequence). The CDR3 is 19 residues long.

The chain is built from TRBV3-1 (or the pseudogene TRBV3-2) and TRBJ1-6; the D is unclear. Trimming took off 0 bases at V and 8 bases at J, with 11 bases between the two ends. CDR3 length equals 15 residues. Germline values: CDR1 LGHDT, CDR2 YNNKEL (reference sequence). The CDR3 protein is CASSQDRGSHSPLHF. In nucleotides, the CDR3 is TGTGCCAGCAGCCAAGATCGGGGAAGTCATTCACCCCTCCACTTT.

The CDR3 bases are TGTGCCAGCCTGGACAACTCCTACGAGCAGTACTTC. This codes for CASLDNSYEQYF. The chain links TRBV6-5 to TRBJ2-7; a weak D match, TRBD1 (5 bases). Germline CDR1 is MNHEY and CDR2 is SVGAGI. This CDR3 is built from 12 residues. Trimming took off 8 bases at V and 0 bases at J, with 8 bases between the two ends.

V and J are TRBV6-4 and TRBJ1-1, with D perhaps TRBD1 (6 bases). CDR3 length equals 15 residues. Trimming stripped 10 bases from V and 5 bases from J, with 23 bases between. The germline V gene has CDR1 MRHNA and CDR2 SNTAGT. The DNA of the CDR3 is TGTGCCAATCCCGGGGGGGCGCGAGAGTGGACTGAAGCTTTCTTT. Protein sequence: CANPGGAREWTEAFF.

The chain recombines TRBV11-2 with TRBJ1-2; 9 nucleotides line up with TRBD1. In germline, CDR1 is SGHAT, CDR2 FQNNGV. V was pared by 2 bases and J by 8 bases, with 9 bases of the junction left unmatched. The CDR3 has 15 amino acids. CDR3 DNA: TGTGCCAGCAGCTTAACCGCGGGACAGGGTCAAGGCTACACCTTC. As protein: CASSLTAGQGQGYTF.

V usage is TRBV6-1 and J usage is TRBJ1-5, with TRBD1 as a possible D gene (6 bases). V lost 3 bases and J lost 9, with 15 bases in between. CDR1 and CDR2 (germline): MNHNS, SASEGT. The CDR3 extends over 14 amino acids. The CDR3 DNA sequence: TGTGCCAGCAGTGATGGACAGCCTTCATCGCCCCAGCATTTT. Its protein is CASSDGQPSSPQHF.

The chain joins TRBV7-2 to TRBJ1-2; D is unresolved. Germline V gene data show CDR1 as SGHTA and CDR2 as FQGNSA. V lost 1 base to trimming and J lost 1 base, with 10 bases between them. This CDR3 has 15 residues. This chain's CDR3 is CASSLDGVLNYGYTF. CDR3 in DNA: TGTGCCAGCAGCTTAGACGGGGTCCTTAACTATGGCTACACCTTC.

This clone has just one count. V usage is TRBV19 and J usage is TRBJ1-1, with 8 bases that match TRBD1. The J segment lost 3 bases and the V segment lost 6 bases, leaving 9 bases of the junction unmatched. The CDR3 sequence is 15 residues long. The germline V gene encodes CDR1 LNHDA and CDR2 SQIVND (reference sequence). The CDR3, as DNA: TGTGCCAGTAGGCGAATGACAGGGGCGGACACTGAAGCTTTCTTT. As protein: CASRRMTGADTEAFF.

The gene calls are TRBV3-1 (or the pseudogene TRBV3-2) and TRBJ1-1, with 10 nucleotides matching TRBD1. Unmatched junction bases numbered 10, after V lost 4 bases and J lost 5 bases. Germline lookup yields CDR1 LGHDT and CDR2 YNNKEL (reference sequence). This CDR3 is built from 16 residues. CDR3 sequence reads: CASSPGQGVKGTEAFF. The CDR3 DNA is TGTGCCAGCAGCCCCGGACAGGGGGTAAAGGGTACTGAAGCTTTCTTT.

There are a few counts of this clone. This sequence joins TRBV12-5 and TRBJ1-2, with a weak D call TRBD1 (6 bases). V was shortened by 5 bases and J by 4 bases, with 17 bases between the two germline ends. The CDR3 loop spans 15 amino acids. Germline CDR1 is LGHNT and CDR2 is FRNRAP. The CDR3, as DNA: TGTGCTAGTGGTCCGATCCCGGACAGAGGCTATGGCTACACCTTC. This translates into CASGPIPDRGYGYTF.

This sequence joins TRBV19 and TRBJ1-4; D call uncertain. CDR1 and CDR2 (germline): LNHDA, SQIVND (reference sequence). V gave up 8 bases and J gave up 7 bases, with 11 bases separating them. The CDR3 consists of 12 residues. The CDR3 is CASADRGEKLFF. The CDR3 bases are TGTGCCAGTGCCGACCGCGGTGAAAAACTGTTTTTT.